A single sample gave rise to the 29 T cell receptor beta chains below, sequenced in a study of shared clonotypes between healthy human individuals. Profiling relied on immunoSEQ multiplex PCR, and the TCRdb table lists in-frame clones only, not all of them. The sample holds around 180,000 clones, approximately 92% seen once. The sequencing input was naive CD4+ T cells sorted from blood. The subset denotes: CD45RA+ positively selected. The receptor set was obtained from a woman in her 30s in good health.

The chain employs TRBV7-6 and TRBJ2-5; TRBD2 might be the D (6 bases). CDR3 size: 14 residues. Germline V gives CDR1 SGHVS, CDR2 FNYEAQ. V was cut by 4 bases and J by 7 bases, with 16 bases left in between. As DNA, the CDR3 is TGTGCCAGCAGCTCCGAACGGTCCGGGGGGACCCAGTACTTC. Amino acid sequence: CASSSERSGGTQYF.

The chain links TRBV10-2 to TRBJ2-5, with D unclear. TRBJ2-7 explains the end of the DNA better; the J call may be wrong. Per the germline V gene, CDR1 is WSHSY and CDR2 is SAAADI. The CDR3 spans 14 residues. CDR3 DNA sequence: TGCGCCAGCAGCGGCCCTAGTGGCAACCACGAGCAGTACTTC. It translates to CASSGPSGNHEQYF.

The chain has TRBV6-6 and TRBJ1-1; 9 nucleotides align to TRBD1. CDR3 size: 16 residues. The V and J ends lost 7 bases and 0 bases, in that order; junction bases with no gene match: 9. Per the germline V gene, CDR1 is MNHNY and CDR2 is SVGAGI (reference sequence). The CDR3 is CASKPGQGPMNTEAFF. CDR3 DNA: TGTGCCAGCAAACCAGGACAGGGGCCGATGAACACTGAAGCTTTCTTT.

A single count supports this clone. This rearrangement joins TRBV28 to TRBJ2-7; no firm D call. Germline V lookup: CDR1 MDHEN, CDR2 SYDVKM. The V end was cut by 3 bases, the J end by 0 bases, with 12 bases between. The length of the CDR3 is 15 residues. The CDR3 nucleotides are TGTGCCAGCAGTTTGGCTCCCGATAGCTCCTACGAGCAGTACTTC. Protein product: CASSLAPDSSYEQYF.

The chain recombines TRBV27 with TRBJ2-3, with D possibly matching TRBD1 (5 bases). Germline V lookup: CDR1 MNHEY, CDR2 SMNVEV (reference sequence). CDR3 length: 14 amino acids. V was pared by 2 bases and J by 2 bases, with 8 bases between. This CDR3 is CASSLTRVTDTQYF. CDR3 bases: TGTGCCAGCAGTTTAACCAGGGTCACAGATACGCAGTATTTT.

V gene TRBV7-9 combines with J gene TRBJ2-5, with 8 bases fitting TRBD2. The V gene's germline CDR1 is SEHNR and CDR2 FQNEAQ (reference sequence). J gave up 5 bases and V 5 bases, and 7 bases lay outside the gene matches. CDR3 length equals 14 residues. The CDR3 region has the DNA TGTGCCAGCAGCCAGAGCGGGAGAGGCGAGACCCAGTACTTC. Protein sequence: CASSQSGRGETQYF.

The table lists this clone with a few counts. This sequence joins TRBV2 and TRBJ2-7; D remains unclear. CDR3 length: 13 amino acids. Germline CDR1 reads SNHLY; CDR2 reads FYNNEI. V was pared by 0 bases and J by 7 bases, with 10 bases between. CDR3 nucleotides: TGTGCCAGCAGTGAAGCGCTTTGGGAAGAGCAGTACTTC. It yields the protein CASSEALWEEQYF.

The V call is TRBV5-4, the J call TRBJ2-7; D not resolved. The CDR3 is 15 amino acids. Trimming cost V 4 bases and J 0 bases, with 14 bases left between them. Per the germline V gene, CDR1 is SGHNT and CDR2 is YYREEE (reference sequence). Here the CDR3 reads CASSLERTSSYEQYF. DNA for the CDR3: TGTGCCAGCAGCCTCGAACGGACGAGCTCCTACGAGCAGTACTTC.

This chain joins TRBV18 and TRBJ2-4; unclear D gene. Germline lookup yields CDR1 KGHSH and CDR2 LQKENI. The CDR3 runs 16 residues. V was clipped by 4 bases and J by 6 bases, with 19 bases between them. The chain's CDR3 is CASSQGLGMAGNIQYF. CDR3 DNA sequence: TGTGCCAGCTCACAGGGTCTGGGCATGGCAGGAAACATTCAGTACTTC. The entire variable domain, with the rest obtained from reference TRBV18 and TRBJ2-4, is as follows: NAGVMQNPRHLVRRRGQEARLRCSPMKGHSHVYWYRQLPEEGLKFMVYLQKENIIDESGMPKERFSAEFPKEGPSILRIQQVVRGDSAAYFCASSQGLGMAGNIQYFGAGTRLSVL.

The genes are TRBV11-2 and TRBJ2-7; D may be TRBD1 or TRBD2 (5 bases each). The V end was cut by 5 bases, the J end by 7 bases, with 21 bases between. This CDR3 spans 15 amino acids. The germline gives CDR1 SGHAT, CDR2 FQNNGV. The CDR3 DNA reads TGTGCCAGCAGCAGCGCCGGGACCTCCTTTGGTGAGCAGTACTTC. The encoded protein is CASSSAGTSFGEQYF.

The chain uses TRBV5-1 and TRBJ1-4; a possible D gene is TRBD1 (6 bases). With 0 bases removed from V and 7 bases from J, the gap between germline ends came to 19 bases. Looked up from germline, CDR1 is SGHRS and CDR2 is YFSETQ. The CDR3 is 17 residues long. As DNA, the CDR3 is TGCGCCAGCAGCTTGGCTTCTCCTTTGGGGGCAGGTGAAAAACTGTTTTTT. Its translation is CASSLASPLGAGEKLFF.

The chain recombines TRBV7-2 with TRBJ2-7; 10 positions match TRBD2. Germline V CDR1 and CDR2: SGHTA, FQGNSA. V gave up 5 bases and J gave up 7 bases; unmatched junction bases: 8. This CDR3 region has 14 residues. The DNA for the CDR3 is TGTGCCAGCAGCCCAAGCGGGGGGGTAGCGGAGCAGTACTTC. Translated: CASSPSGGVAEQYF.

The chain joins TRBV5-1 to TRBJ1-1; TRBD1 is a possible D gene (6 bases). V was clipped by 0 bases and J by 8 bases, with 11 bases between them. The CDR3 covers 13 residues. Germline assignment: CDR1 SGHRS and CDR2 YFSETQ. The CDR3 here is CASSLGTVPEAFF. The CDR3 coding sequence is TGCGCCAGCAGCTTGGGGACAGTCCCCGAAGCTTTCTTT.

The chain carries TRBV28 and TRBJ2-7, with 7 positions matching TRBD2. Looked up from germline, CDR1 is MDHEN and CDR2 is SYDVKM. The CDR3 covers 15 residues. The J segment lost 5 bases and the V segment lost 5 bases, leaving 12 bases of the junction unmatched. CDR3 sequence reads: CASSRDRGRLNEQYF. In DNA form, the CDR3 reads TGTGCCAGCAGTAGGGACCGCGGGAGACTTAACGAGCAGTACTTC.

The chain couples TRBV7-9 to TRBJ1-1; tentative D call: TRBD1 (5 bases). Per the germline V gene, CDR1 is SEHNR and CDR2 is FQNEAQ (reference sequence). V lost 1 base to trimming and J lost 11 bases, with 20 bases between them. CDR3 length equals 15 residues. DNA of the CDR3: TGTGCCAGCAGCTTAGAGCCGGGACTCACTGGGGCGGCTTTCTTT. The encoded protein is CASSLEPGLTGAAFF.

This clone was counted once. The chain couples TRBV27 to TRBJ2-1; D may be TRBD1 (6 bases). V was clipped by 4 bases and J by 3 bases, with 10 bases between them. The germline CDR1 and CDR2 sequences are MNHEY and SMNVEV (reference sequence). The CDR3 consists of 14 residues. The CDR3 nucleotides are TGTGCCAGCAGTTACTACAGGGACTACAATGAGCAGTTCTTC. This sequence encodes CASSYYRDYNEQFF.

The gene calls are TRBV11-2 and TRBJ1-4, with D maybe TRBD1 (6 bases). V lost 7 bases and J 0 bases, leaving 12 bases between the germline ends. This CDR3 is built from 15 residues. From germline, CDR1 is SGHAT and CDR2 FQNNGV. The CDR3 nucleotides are TGTGCCAGCACCTGGACAGCAACAACTAATGAAAAACTGTTTTTT. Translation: CASTWTATTNEKLFF.

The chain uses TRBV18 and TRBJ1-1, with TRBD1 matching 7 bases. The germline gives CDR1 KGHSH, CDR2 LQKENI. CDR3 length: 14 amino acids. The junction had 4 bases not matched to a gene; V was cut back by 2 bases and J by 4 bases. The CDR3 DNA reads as TGTGCCAGCTCACCAAGACAGGGCGCCACTGAAGCTTTCTTT. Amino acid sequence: CASSPRQGATEAFF.

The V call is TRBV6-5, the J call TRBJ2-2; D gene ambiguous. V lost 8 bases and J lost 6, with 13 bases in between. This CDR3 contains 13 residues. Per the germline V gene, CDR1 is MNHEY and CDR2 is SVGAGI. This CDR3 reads CASLSWRAGELFF. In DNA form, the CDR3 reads TGTGCCAGCCTTTCTTGGAGAGCCGGGGAGCTGTTTTTT.

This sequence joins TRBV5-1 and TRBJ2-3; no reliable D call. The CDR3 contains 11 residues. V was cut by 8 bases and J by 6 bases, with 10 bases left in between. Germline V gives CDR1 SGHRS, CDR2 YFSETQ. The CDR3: CASPSQDTQYF. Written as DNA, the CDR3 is TGCGCCAGTCCCTCGCAGGATACGCAGTATTTT.

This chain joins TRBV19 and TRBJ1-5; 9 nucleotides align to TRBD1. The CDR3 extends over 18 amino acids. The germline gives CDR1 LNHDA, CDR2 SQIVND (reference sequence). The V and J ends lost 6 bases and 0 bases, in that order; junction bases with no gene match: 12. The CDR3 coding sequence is TGTGCCAGTAGGGGAGTCGACAGGGGGTCCCATAGCAATCAGCCCCAGCATTTT. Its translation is CASRGVDRGSHSNQPQHF.

CDR3 sequence: CASRGLGQEYEQYF. For the CDR3, the DNA is TGTGCCAGCAGGGGACTAGGACAAGAATACGAGCAGTACTTC. This sequence joins TRBV6-1 and TRBJ2-7, with 8 bases identical to TRBD2. V trimming: 6 bases; J trimming: 4 bases; junction bases outside the gene matches: 8. This CDR3 is built from 14 residues. In germline, CDR1 is MNHNS, CDR2 SASEGT.

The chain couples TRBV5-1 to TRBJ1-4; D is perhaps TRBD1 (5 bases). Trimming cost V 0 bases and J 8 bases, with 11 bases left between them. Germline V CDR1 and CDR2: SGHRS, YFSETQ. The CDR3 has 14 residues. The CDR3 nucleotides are TGCGCCAGCAGCTTGGGACAGTTGGACGAAAAACTGTTTTTT. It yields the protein CASSLGQLDEKLFF.

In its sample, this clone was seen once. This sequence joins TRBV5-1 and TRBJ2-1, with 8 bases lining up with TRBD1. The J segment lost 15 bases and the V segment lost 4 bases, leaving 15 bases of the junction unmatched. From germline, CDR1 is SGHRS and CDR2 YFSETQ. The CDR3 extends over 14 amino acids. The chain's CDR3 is CASSVDRGPRDAFF. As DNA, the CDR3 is TGCGCCAGCAGCGTTGACAGGGGCCCCCGTGACGCGTTCTTC.

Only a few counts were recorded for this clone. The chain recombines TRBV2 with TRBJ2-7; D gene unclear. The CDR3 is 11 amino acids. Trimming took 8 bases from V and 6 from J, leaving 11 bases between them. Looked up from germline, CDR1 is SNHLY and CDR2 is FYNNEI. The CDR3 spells CASSVQVEQYF. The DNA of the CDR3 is TGTGCCAGCTCAGTCCAGGTCGAGCAGTACTTC. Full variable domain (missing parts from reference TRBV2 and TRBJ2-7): EPEVTQTPSHQVTQMGQEVILRCVPISNHLYFYWYRQILGQKVEFLVSFYNNEISEKSEIFDDQFSVERPDGSNFTLKIRSTKLEDSAMYFCASSVQVEQYFGPGTRLTVT.

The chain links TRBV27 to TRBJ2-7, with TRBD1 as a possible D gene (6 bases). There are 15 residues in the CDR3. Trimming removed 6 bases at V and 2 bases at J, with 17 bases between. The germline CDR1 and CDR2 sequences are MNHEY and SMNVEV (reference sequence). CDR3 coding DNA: TGTGCCAGCAGCGCTAGGGGGACAAGACCCTACGAGCAGTACTTC. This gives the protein CASSARGTRPYEQYF.

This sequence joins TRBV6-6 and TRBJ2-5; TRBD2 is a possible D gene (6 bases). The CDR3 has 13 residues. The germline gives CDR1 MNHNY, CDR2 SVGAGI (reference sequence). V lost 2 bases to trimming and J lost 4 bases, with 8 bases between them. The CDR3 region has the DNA TGTGCCAGCAGTTACCCCGGGGGAGAGACCCAGTACTTC. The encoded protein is CASSYPGGETQYF.

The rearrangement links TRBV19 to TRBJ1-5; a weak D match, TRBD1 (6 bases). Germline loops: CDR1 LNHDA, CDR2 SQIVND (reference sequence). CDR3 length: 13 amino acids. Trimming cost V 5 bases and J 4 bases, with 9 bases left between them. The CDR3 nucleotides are TGTGCCAGTAGTGCCGGACAGAATCAGCCCCAGCATTTT. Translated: CASSAGQNQPQHF.

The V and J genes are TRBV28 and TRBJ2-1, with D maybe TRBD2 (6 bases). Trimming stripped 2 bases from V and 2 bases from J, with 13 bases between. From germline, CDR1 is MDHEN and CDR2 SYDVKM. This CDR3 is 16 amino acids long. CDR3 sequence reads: CASSLGGRGAYNEQFF. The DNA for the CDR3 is TGTGCCAGCAGTTTAGGAGGGCGTGGAGCCTACAATGAGCAGTTCTTC. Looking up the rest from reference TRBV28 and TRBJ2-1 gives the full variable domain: DVKVTQSSRYLVKRTGEKVFLECVQDMDHENMFWYRQDPGLGLRLIYFSYDVKMKEKGDIPEGYSVSREKKERFSLILESASTNQTSMYLCASSLGGRGAYNEQFFGPGTRLTVL.